A selection of T cell receptor beta chains follows, all from one sample in a study of long-term antiretroviral therapy in people with HIV. The table came from immunoSEQ multiplex PCR; TCRdb's copy has only in-frame clones and leaves some out. Of 25,000 to 35,000 clones listed, around 97% are singletons. Sequencing used unsorted PBMCs, obtained 6.9 years after starting antiretroviral therapy. Receptors originate from a young man with HIV. The CDR3 runs from the conserved cysteine through the conserved F or W. The order of the fields is D gene, CDR3 length, clone size, V gene, J gene, CDR3 protein, CDR3 DNA. The D gene is left open where the match is weak. A row's size may be missing; if present it is once, few, many or a size class.

>TRBD2|12|.|TRBV7-9|TRBJ2-7
CAASGTSYEQYF
TGTGCAGCTAGCGGGACCTCCTACGAGCAGTACTTC
>TRBD1|15|.|TRBV2|TRBJ2-5
CASKHQTGGGETQYF
TGTGCCAGCAAGCACCAAACAGGGGGCGGGGAGACCCAGTACTTC
>.|15|.|TRBV7-9|TRBJ2-7
CASSARRDLSYEQYF
TGTGCCAGCAGCGCCCGACGGGACCTCTCCTACGAGCAGTACTTC
>.|12|.|TRBV7-9|TRBJ1-5
CASSLSNGPQHF
TGTGCCAGCAGCTTGAGCAATGGGCCCCAGCATTTT
>TRBD1|14|.|TRBV25-1|TRBJ2-7
CASSRQGSGDEQYF
TGTGCCAGCAGTCGACAGGGGTCGGGAGACGAGCAGTACTTC
>.|14|.|TRBV4-2|TRBJ2-7
CASSQDRSTYEQYF
TGTGCCAGCAGCCAAGATCGCTCGACTTACGAGCAGTACTTC
>.|11|.|TRBV6-5|TRBJ2-7
CASSYRGEQYF
TGTGCCAGCAGTTACCGGGGGGAGCAGTACTTC
>.|15|.|TRBV28|TRBJ2-2
CASSLFQGETGELFF
TGTGCCAGCAGTTTATTCCAGGGTGAGACCGGGGAGCTGTTTTTT
>.|13|.|TRBV5-1|TRBJ2-5
CASSLADQETQYF
TGCGCCAGCAGCTTGGCAGACCAAGAGACCCAGTACTTC
>.|14|.|TRBV25-1|TRBJ1-2
CASSELGTGYGYTF
TGTGCCAGCAGTGAATTAGGGACGGGGTATGGCTACACCTTC
>.|11|.|TRBV10-3|TRBJ2-1
CAISSYNEQFF
TGTGCCATCAGCTCCTACAATGAGCAGTTCTTC
>TRBD2|16|once|TRBV11-2|TRBJ2-5
CASSTPPTSGVETQYF
TGTGCCAGCAGCACCCCGCCCACTAGCGGGGTCGAGACCCAGTACTTC
>.|13|once|TRBV10-3|TRBJ2-5
CAISDFPQETQYF
TGTGCCATCAGTGACTTCCCCCAAGAGACCCAGTACTTC
>.|13|.|TRBV25-1|TRBJ1-4
CASSDTDEEKLFF
TGTGCCAGCAGTGATACGGATGAGGAAAAACTGTTTTTT
>.|16|.|TRBV4-3|TRBJ2-2
CASSQDVGGRTGELFF
TGCGCCAGCAGCCAAGATGTGGGGGGCCGGACCGGGGAGCTGTTTTTT
>.|12|medium-sized|TRBV6-6|TRBJ1-3
CASVGSGNTIYF
TGTGCCAGCGTCGGGTCTGGAAACACCATATATTTT
>TRBD1|15|once|TRBV2|TRBJ2-3
CASSVLTGGGDTQYF
TGTGCCAGCAGTGTATTGACAGGGGGCGGTGATACGCAGTATTTT
>.|13|.|TRBV5-1|TRBJ1-1
CASSLEVNTEAFF
TGCGCCAGCAGCTTGGAGGTGAACACTGAAGCTTTCTTT
>.|15|.|TRBV9|TRBJ2-1
CASSDGGLLVDEQFF
TGTGCCAGCAGCGACGGGGGCCTTCTTGTGGATGAGCAGTTCTTC
>.|11|.|TRBV20-1|TRBJ2-7
CSASRAYEQYF
TGCAGTGCTAGTAGGGCCTACGAGCAGTACTTC
>.|15|.|TRBV19|TRBJ1-5
CASSIREGGNQPQHF
TGTGCCAGTAGTATTCGGGAGGGTGGCAATCAGCCCCAGCATTTT
>TRBD1|13|.|TRBV19|TRBJ2-7
CASGTGGAGEQYF
TGTGCCAGTGGGACAGGGGGCGCGGGAGAGCAGTACTTC
>TRBD1|13|.|TRBV19|TRBJ2-1
CASSINRGNEQFF
TGTGCCAGTAGTATAAACAGGGGGAATGAGCAGTTCTTC
>.|13|.|TRBV7-6|TRBJ2-3
CASSFSPTDTQYF
TGTGCCAGCAGCTTCTCTCCCACAGATACGCAGTATTTT
>TRBD1|14|.|TRBV9|TRBJ1-2
CASSPRTGLYGYTF
TGTGCCAGCAGCCCCCGGACAGGGCTCTATGGCTACACCTTC
>TRBD1|14|once|TRBV13|TRBJ2-7
CASSLAPDRGFVYF
TGTGCCAGCAGCTTAGCTCCAGACAGGGGGTTTGTGTACTTC
>TRBD1|15|.|TRBV7-9|TRBJ2-2
CASSSQGRNTGELFF
TGTGCCAGCAGTTCACAGGGGAGGAACACCGGGGAGCTGTTTTTT
>.|15|.|TRBV21-1|TRBJ2-7
CASSNAGQGPTEQYF
TGTGCCAGCAGCAATGCGGGACAGGGTCCAACCGAGCAGTACTTC
>.|13|.|TRBV19|TRBJ2-2
CASSKLASGELFF
TGTGCCAGTAGTAAATTAGCGTCCGGGGAGCTGTTTTTT
>TRBD1|18|.|TRBV4-2|TRBJ1-5
CASSRFLQGANSNQPQHF
TGTGCCAGCAGCCGTTTTTTACAGGGGGCGAATAGCAATCAGCCCCAGCATTTT
>TRBD1|15|few|TRBV6-1|TRBJ1-5
CASRHGTGSNQPQHF
TGTGCCAGCAGACACGGGACAGGAAGCAATCAGCCCCAGCATTTT
>TRBD2|14|.|TRBV10-3|TRBJ2-5
CAISGLAGVETQYF
TGTGCCATCAGTGGACTAGCGGGAGTGGAGACCCAGTACTTC
>.|12|.|TRBV9|TRBJ2-1
CASSVVFNEQFF
TGTGCCAGCAGCGTAGTTTTCAATGAGCAGTTCTTC
>.|15|.|TRBV6-5|TRBJ1-3
CASSYAGYSGNTIYF
TGTGCCAGCAGTTATGCGGGGTACTCTGGAAACACCATATATTTT
>TRBD2|16|.|TRBV4-3|TRBJ2-1
CASSQGLIAGGSEQFF
TGCGCCAGCAGCCAAGGGCTAATAGCGGGGGGGAGTGAGCAGTTCTTC
>.|15|.|TRBV4-1|TRBJ2-7
CASSQALDSYYEQYF
TGCGCCAGCAGCCAAGCCCTGGACTCCTACTACGAGCAGTACTTC
>.|14|.|TRBV5-5|TRBJ2-7
CASTETEWAHEQYF
TGTGCCAGCACCGAAACCGAGTGGGCCCACGAGCAGTACTTC
>.|17|.|TRBV10-3|TRBJ2-5
CAISAGLAARDIETQYF
TGTGCCATCAGTGCCGGGTTAGCGGCGAGGGATATAGAGACCCAGTACTTC
>TRBD1|14|.|TRBV19|TRBJ1-2
CASGTGTAGYGYTF
TGTGCCAGCGGTACCGGGACAGCCGGCTATGGCTACACCTTC
>.|11|.|TRBV5-5|TRBJ2-7
CASSLGYEQYF
TGTGCCAGCAGCTTAGGGTACGAGCAGTACTTC
>TRBD1|11|.|TRBV10-3|TRBJ1-1
CAIKDRVEAFF
TGTGCCATCAAGGACAGGGTTGAAGCTTTCTTT
>TRBD2|17|.|TRBV4-2|TRBJ2-7
CASSQEGASGVGYEQYF
TGTGCCAGCAGCCAAGAGGGGGCTAGCGGGGTGGGCTACGAGCAGTACTTC
>.|16|.|TRBV28|TRBJ2-7
CASSHTVGDTNYEQYF
TGTGCCAGCAGTCATACTGTCGGGGACACCAACTACGAGCAGTACTTC
>.|13|.|TRBV10-3|TRBJ1-2
CAISDRTDHGYTF
TGTGCCATCAGTGATAGGACAGACCATGGCTACACCTTC
>.|14|.|TRBV4-1|TRBJ1-6
CASSLSNVGSPLHF
TGCGCCAGCAGCCTATCTAACGTGGGTTCACCCCTCCACTTT
>TRBD2|18|.|TRBV13|TRBJ2-1
CASSSSGGSGGARNEQFF
TGTGCCAGCAGCTCCAGTGGGGGTTCCGGGGGGGCTCGTAATGAGCAGTTCTTC
>.|12|.|TRBV19|TRBJ1-4
CASSSPNEKLFF
TGTGCCAGTAGCAGCCCGAATGAAAAACTGTTTTTT
>.|13|.|TRBV4-1|TRBJ2-5
CASSQVVRETQYF
TGCGCCAGCAGTCAAGTGGTGAGGGAGACCCAGTACTTC